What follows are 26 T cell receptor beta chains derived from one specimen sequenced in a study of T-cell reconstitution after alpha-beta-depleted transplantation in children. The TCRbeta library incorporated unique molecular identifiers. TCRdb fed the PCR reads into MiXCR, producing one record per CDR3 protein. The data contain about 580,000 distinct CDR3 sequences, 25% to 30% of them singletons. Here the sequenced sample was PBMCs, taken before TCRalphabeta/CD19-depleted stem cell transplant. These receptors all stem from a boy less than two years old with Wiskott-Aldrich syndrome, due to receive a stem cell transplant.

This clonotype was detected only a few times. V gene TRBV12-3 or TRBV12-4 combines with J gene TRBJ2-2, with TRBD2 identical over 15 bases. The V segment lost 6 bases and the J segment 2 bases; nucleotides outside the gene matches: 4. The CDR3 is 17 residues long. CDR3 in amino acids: CASSQGLAGGNTGELFF. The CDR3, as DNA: TGTGCCAGCAGCCAGGGACTAGCGGGAGGCAACACCGGGGAGCTGTTTTTT.

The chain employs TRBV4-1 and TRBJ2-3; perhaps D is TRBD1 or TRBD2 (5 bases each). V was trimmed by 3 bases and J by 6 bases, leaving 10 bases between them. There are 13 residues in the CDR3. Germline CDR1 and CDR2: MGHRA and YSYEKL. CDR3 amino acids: CASSHLRDDTQYF. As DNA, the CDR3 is TGCGCCAGCAGCCACCTACGGGACGATACGCAGTATTTT.

CDR3: CASSDSPAYEQYF. The CDR3 DNA follows: TGCGCCAGCTCGGACAGCCCAGCCTACGAGCAGTACTTC. The rearrangement links TRBV5-1 to TRBJ2-7; perhaps TRBD1 as D (6 bases). The CDR3 has 13 residues. The germline gives CDR1 SGHRS, CDR2 YFSETQ. Trimming cost V 7 bases and J 2 bases, with 13 bases left between them.

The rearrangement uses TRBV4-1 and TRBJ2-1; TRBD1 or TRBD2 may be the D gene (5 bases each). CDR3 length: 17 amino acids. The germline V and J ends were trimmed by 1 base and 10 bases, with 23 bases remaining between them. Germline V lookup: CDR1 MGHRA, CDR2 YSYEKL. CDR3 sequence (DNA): TGCGCCAGCAGCCAAGTCCTCCTGGGACGGACCTTTAGGGAGCAGTTCTTC. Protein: CASSQVLLGRTFREQFF.

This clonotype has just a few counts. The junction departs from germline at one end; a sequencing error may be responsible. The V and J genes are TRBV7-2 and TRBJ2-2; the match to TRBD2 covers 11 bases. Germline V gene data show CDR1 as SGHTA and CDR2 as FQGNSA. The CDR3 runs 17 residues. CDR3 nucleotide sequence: TGTGCCAGCAGGACTGATAGCGGGAGGGCCCGGGTCGGGGATCTGTTTTTT. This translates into CASRTDSGRARVGDLFF. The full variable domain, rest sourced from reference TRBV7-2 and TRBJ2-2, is GAGVSQSPSNKVTEKGKDVELRCDPISGHTALYWYRQSLGQGLEFLIYFQGNSAPDKSGLPSDRFSAERTGGSVSTLTIQRTQQEDSAVYLCASRTDSGRARVGDLFFGEGSRLTVL.

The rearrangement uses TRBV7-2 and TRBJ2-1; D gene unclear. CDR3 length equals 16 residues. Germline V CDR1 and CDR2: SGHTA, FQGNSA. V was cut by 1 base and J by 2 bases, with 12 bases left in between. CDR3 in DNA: TGTGCCAGCAGCTTAGGGCTAGACCCTACCTACAATGAGCAGTTCTTC. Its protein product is CASSLGLDPTYNEQFF.

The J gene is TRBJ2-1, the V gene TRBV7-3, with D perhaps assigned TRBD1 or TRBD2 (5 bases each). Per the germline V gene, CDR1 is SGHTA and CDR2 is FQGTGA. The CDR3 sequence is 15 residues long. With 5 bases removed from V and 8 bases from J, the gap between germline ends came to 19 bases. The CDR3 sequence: CASSVPGKRGHEQFF. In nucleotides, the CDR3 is TGTGCCAGCAGCGTTCCGGGAAAAAGGGGCCATGAGCAGTTCTTC.

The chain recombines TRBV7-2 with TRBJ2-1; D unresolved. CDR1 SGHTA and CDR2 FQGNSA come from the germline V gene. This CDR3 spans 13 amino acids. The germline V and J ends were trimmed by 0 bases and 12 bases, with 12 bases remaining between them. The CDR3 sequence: CASSLAVAFRQFF. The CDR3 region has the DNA TGTGCCAGCAGCTTAGCGGTGGCCTTCCGGCAGTTCTTC.

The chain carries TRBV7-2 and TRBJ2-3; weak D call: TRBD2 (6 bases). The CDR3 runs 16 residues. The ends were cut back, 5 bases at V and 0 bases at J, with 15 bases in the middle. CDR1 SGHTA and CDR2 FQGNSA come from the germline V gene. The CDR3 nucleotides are TGTGCCAGCAGCCCCCCGGGACTGATAAGCACAGATACGCAGTATTTT. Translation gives CASSPPGLISTDTQYF. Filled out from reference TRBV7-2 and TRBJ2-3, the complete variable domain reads GAGVSQSPSNKVTEKGKDVELRCDPISGHTALYWYRQSLGQGLEFLIYFQGNSAPDKSGLPSDRFSAERTGGSVSTLTIQRTQQEDSAVYLCASSPPGLISTDTQYFGPGTRLTVL.

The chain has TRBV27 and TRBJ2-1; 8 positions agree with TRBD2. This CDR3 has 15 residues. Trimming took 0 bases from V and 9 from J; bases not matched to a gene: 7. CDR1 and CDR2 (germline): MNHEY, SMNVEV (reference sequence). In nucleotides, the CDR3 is TGTGCCAGCAGTTTATCTCCCGGACTAGCTGGTGAGCAGTTCTTC. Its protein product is CASSLSPGLAGEQFF.

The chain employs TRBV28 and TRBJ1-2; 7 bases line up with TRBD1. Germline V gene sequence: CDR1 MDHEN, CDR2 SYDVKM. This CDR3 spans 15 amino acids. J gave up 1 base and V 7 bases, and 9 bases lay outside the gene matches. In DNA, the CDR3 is TGTGCCAGCAATCCCGGGACAGCACTTAACTATGGCTACACCTTC. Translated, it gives CASNPGTALNYGYTF.

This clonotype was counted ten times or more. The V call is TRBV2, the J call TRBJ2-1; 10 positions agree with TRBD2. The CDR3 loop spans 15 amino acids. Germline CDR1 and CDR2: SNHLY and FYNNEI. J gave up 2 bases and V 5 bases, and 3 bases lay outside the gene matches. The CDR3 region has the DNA TGTGCCAGCAGTAGACTAGCGGGTGCCTACAATGAGCAGTTCTTC. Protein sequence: CASSRLAGAYNEQFF.

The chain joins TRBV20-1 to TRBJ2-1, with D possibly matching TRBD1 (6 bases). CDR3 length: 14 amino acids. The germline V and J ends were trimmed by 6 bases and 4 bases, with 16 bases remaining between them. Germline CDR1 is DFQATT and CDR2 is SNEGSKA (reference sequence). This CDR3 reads CSAPRVTGYNEQFF. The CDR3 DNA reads TGCAGTGCCCCACGAGTGACAGGTTACAATGAGCAGTTCTTC.

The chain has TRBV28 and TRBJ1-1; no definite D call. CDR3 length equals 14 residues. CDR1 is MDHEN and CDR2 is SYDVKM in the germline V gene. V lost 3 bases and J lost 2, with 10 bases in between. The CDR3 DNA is TGTGCCAGCAGTTTTATCAGAGAAAACACTGAAGCTTTCTTT. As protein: CASSFIRENTEAFF.

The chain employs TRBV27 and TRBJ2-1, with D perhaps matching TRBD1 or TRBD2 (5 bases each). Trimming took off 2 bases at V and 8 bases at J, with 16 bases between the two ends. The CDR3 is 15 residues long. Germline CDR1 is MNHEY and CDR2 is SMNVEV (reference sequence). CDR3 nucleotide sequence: TGTGCCAGCAGTTTAGAGGGCAGGGTACGGTATGAGCAGTTCTTC. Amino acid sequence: CASSLEGRVRYEQFF.

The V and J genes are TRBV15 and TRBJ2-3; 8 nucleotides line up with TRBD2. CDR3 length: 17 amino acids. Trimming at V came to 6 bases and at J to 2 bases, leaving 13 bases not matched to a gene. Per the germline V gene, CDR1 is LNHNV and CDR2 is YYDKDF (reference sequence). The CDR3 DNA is TGTGCCACCAGTACCTCCCTATTAGCGGGATCCACAGATACGCAGTATTTT. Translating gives CATSTSLLAGSTDTQYF.

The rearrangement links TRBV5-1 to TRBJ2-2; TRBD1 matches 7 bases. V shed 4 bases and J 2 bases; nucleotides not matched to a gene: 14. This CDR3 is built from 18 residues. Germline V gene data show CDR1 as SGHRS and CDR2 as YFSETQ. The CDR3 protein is CASSGDRGEGLNTGELFF. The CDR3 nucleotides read TGCGCCAGCAGCGGGGACAGAGGAGAGGGGTTAAACACCGGGGAGCTGTTTTTT.

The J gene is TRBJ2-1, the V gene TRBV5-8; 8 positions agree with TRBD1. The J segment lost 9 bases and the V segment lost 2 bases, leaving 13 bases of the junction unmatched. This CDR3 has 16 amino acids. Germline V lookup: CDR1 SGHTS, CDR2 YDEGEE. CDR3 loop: CASSFGSRWTGLEQFF. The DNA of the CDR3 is TGTGCCAGCAGCTTCGGGTCCCGATGGACAGGGCTTGAGCAGTTCTTC.

The CDR3 loop reads CATSQRVDNEQFF. CDR3 bases: TGTGCCACCAGCCAGCGGGTAGACAATGAGCAGTTCTTC. This sequence joins TRBV15 and TRBJ2-1; a possible D gene is TRBD2 (6 bases). The CDR3 covers 13 residues. Germline V CDR1 and CDR2: LNHNV, YYDKDF (reference sequence). V lost 5 bases and J lost 5, with 10 bases in between.

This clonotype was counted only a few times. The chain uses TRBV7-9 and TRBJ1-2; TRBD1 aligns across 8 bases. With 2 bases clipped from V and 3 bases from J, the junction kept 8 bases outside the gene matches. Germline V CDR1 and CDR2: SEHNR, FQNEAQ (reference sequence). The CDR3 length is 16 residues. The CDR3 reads CASSLTLGQGHYGYTF. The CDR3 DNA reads TGTGCCAGCAGCTTAACCTTAGGACAGGGCCACTATGGCTACACCTTC.

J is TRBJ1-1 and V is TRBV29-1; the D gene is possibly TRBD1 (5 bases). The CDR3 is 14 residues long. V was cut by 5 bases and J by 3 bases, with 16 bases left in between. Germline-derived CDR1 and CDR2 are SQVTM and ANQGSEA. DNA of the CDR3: TGCAGCGTTCAGAACAGGCAGTCGGACACTGAAGCTTTCTTT. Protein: CSVQNRQSDTEAFF.

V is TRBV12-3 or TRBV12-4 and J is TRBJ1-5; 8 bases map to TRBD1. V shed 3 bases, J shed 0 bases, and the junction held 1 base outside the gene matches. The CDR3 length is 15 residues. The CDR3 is CASSFGTGSNQPQHF. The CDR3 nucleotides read TGTGCCAGCAGTTTTGGGACAGGTAGCAATCAGCCCCAGCATTTT.

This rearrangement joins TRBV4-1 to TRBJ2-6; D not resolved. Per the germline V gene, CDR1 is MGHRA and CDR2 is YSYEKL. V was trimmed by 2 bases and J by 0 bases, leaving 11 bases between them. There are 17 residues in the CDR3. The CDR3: CASSQRPGDSGANVLTF. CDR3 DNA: TGCGCCAGCAGCCAACGTCCCGGAGACTCTGGGGCCAACGTCCTGACTTTC.

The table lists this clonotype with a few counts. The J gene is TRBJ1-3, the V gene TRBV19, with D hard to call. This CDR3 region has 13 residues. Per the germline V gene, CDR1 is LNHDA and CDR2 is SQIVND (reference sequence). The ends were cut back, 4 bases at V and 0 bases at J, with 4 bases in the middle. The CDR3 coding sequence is TGTGCCAGTAGTACGCCCTCTGGAAACACCATATATTTT. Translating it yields CASSTPSGNTIYF.

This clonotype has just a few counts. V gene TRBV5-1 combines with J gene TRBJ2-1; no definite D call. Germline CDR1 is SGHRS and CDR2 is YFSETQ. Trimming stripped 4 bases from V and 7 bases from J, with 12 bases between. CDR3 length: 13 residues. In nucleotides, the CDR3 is TGCGCCAGCAGCCCATTGCGATGGAATGAGCAGTTCTTC. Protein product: CASSPLRWNEQFF.

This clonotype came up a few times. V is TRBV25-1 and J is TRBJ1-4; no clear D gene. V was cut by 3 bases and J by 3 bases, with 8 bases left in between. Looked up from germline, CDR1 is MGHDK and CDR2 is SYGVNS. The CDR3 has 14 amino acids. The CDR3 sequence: CASSEFAANEKLFF. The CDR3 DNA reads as TGTGCCAGCAGTGAGTTTGCGGCTAATGAAAAACTGTTTTTT.